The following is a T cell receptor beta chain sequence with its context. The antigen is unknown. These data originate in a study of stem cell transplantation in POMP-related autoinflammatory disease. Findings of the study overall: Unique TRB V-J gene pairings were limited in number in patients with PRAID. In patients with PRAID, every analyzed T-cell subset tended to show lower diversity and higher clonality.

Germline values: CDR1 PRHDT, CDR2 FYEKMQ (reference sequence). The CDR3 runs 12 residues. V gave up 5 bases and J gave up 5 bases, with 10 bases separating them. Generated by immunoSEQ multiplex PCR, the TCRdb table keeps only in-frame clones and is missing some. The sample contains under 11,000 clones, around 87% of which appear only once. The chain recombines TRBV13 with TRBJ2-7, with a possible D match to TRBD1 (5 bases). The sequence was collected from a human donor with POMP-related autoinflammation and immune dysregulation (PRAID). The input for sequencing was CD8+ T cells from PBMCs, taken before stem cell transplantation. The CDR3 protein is CASSPVQDEQYF. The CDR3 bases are TGTGCCAGCAGCCCGGTACAGGACGAGCAGTACTTC.